The clone carrying this TCR beta chain was recorded a few times. No antigen is known for it. This sample was taken from a study of T-cell memory formation after mild COVID-19. As for the study in general: TCR clustering was largely donor specific. Whole-study findings and limits: CD4+ contracting clones were mainly CM and EM; CD8+ ones, EMRA. The appearance of some responding clones in pre-infection memory suggested that cross-reactive memory joined.

The germline CDR1 and CDR2 sequences are SGHRS and YFSETQ. V lost 2 bases and J lost 7; bases outside the gene matches: 9. The CDR3 has 15 amino acids. Constant-segment primers were used for 5'RACE, and the resulting TCR alpha and TCR beta cDNA libraries carried sample barcodes and UMIs. MiXCR was run by TCRdb on the 5' RACE reads, yielding one entry per CDR3 protein. Of roughly 190,000 distinct CDR3 sequences in the sample, around 30% are singletons; the top ten hold roughly 10%. This receptor was identified in an adult woman who had mild COVID-19 (a few samples of this study predate the infection). Cell type and time point are not known. The chain uses TRBV5-1 and TRBJ2-1, with 7 bases lining up with TRBD2. Sequencing was done on a sample of PBMCs or a T cell subset sorted from them (not recorded which). CDR3 coding DNA: TGCGCCAGCAGCTTTCCCCCAGCCGGGGGGAATGAGCAGTTCTTC. The encoded protein is CASSFPPAGGNEQFF.